This entry lists 11 T cell receptor beta chains sequenced from one sample in a study of Tregs in tolerant kidney transplant recipients. Profiling relied on immunoSEQ multiplex PCR, and the TCRdb table lists in-frame clones only, not all of them. Here the sample spans approximately 98,000 clones, about 90% being singletons. The starting material was CD4+ T cells from blood, obtained before the transplant. The receptors stem from a human donor who received a combined kidney and bone marrow transplant.

The V and J genes are TRBV2 and TRBJ1-2; tentatively, D is TRBD1 (5 bases). Germline values: CDR1 SNHLY, CDR2 FYNNEI. There are 13 residues in the CDR3. V lost 6 bases, J lost 7 bases, and 15 bases lay in between. CDR3 sequence reads: CASRGEGQPGYTF. DNA for the CDR3: TGTGCCAGCAGGGGGGAGGGCCAACCTGGCTACACCTTC.

V usage is TRBV11-2 and J usage is TRBJ2-7; TRBD1 might be the D (8 bases). This CDR3 has 14 amino acids. Between the trimmed V and J ends, which lost 5 bases and 4 bases, there was a span of 15 bases. Looked up from germline, CDR1 is SGHAT and CDR2 is FQNNGV. CDR3 region: CASSQQGGVYEQYF. CDR3 bases: TGTGCCAGCAGCCAACAGGGGGGGGTTTACGAGCAGTACTTC. Based on the CDR3 plus reference TRBV11-2 and TRBJ2-7, the full variable domain is EAGVAQSPRYKIIEKRQSVAFWCNPISGHATLYWYQQILGQGPKLLIQFQNNGVVDDSQLPKDRFSAERLKGVDSTLKIQPAKLEDSAVYLCASSQQGGVYEQYFGPGTRLTVT.

This clone has just a few counts. This chain connects TRBV4-1 to TRBJ2-1; 10 bases line up with TRBD2. The V segment lost 3 bases and the J segment 3 bases; nucleotides outside the gene matches: 14. The CDR3 is 19 residues long. The germline V gene has CDR1 MGHRA and CDR2 YSYEKL. The CDR3 bases are TGCGCCAGCAGCCAGGGGCTAGCGGGAGCCCTCCGAAACTACAATGAGCAGTTCTTC. This translates into CASSQGLAGALRNYNEQFF.

J is TRBJ2-1 and V is TRBV6-1; tentatively, D is TRBD1 (5 bases). The CDR3 has 14 residues. The germline V gene encodes CDR1 MNHNS and CDR2 SASEGT. The V end lost 8 bases, the J end lost 13 bases, and 24 bases lay between the germline ends. The CDR3 DNA reads as TGTGCCAGCTGGGAAATCCAGACAGCCGGTAACCAGTTCTTC. This codes for CASWEIQTAGNQFF.

The J gene is TRBJ1-2, the V gene TRBV11-2, with TRBD1 matching 9 bases. Germline V CDR1 and CDR2: SGHAT, FQNNGV. This CDR3 has 14 amino acids. Trimming cost V 1 base and J 13 bases; bases outside gene matches: 10. CDR3 residues: CASSLAPRDRVFTF. The CDR3 region has the DNA TGTGCCAGCAGCTTAGCCCCCCGGGACAGGGTTTTCACCTTC. Filled out from reference TRBV11-2 and TRBJ1-2, the complete variable domain reads EAGVAQSPRYKIIEKRQSVAFWCNPISGHATLYWYQQILGQGPKLLIQFQNNGVVDDSQLPKDRFSAERLKGVDSTLKIQPAKLEDSAVYLCASSLAPRDRVFTFGSGTRLTVV.

The chain uses TRBV28 and TRBJ1-4; D unclear. Germline-derived CDR1 and CDR2 are MDHEN and SYDVKM. The CDR3 is made up of 12 amino acids. Trimming took off 8 bases at V and 5 bases at J, with 9 bases between the two ends. CDR3 sequence (DNA): TGTGCCAGCTTTTCCCTAAATGAAAAACTGTTTTTT. This translates into CASFSLNEKLFF.

This chain uses TRBV18 with TRBJ1-2; D unresolved. CDR3 length equals 14 residues. Trimming left V 6 bases short and J 6 bases short, with 17 bases between. Germline assignment: CDR1 KGHSH and CDR2 LQKENI. The CDR3 DNA is TGTGCCAGCTCCCCCTCCGGCGGAAGAGATGGCTACACCTTC. It specifies CASSPSGGRDGYTF.

The J gene is TRBJ1-1, the V gene TRBV7-8; D may be TRBD1 (5 bases). Germline-derived CDR1 and CDR2 are SGHVS and FQNEAQ. The CDR3 is 11 amino acids. V was clipped by 7 bases and J by 3 bases, with 6 bases between them. The CDR3 is CASMGHTEAFF. The CDR3 nucleotides read TGTGCCAGCATGGGGCACACTGAAGCTTTCTTT.

The chain couples TRBV5-4 to TRBJ2-7, with 11 nucleotides matching TRBD1. V shed 0 bases, J shed 3 bases, and the junction held 8 bases outside the gene matches. This CDR3 is built from 17 residues. Germline CDR1 is SGHNT and CDR2 is YYREEE (reference sequence). The CDR3 DNA is TGTGCCAGCAGCTTGGGGCTAGGACAGGGGGCAGGCTACGAGCAGTACTTC. Translating gives CASSLGLGQGAGYEQYF.

The J gene is TRBJ2-7, the V gene TRBV7-9; 7 bases map to TRBD1. Germline CDR1 reads SEHNR; CDR2 reads FQNEAQ (reference sequence). After removal of 4 bases from V and 3 bases from J, the junction contained 6 bases not matched to a gene. The CDR3 contains 14 residues. CDR3 nucleotides: TGTGCCAGCAGCTCTCAGGGGGTTCTCTACGAGCAGTACTTC. Protein sequence: CASSSQGVLYEQYF.

The CDR3 nucleotides are TGTGCCAGCAGGGTCAGGGGTTCGGCTAATGAAAAACTGTTTTTT. This encodes CASRVRGSANEKLFF. The chain links TRBV2 to TRBJ1-4; maybe TRBD1 (6 bases). Germline-derived CDR1 and CDR2 are SNHLY and FYNNEI. CDR3 length: 15 amino acids. V lost 6 bases and J lost 3, with 14 bases in between.